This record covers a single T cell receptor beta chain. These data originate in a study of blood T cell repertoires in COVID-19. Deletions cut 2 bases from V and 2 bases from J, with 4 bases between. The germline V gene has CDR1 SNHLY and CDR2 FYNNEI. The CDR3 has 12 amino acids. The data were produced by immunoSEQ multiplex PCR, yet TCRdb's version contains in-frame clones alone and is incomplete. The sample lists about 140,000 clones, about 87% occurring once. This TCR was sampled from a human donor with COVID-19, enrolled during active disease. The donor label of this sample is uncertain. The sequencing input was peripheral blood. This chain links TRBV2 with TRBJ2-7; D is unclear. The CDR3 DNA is TGTGCCAGCAGTGAACAGACCTACGAGCAGTACTTC. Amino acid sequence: CASSEQTYEQYF.